The 27 T cell receptor beta chains given below trace back to one sample, sequenced in a study of vaccination and CD4 T cells after COVID-19. Treatment noted: 10-day PBMC culture with coronavirus spike peptide pools or control peptides (ViraFEST assay). These receptors lack a known antigen. Cultured CD4+ T cells had their DNA profiled by the Oncomine TCR Beta short-read assay. In TCRdb, the PCR reads were re-called with MiXCR into one record per CDR3 protein. The sample yields 15,000 or so distinct CDR3 sequences, 50% to 55% seen once. The sample comprised CD4+ T cells from blood, cultured in vitro. The receptors here all came from a human donor who had recovered from COVID-19.

This clonotype has only a few counts. This CDR3 is CASSSKREAVGELFF. In DNA, the CDR3 is TGTGCCAGCAGTTCTAAGCGGGAGGCGGTCGGGGAGCTGTTTTTT. This chain joins TRBV6-2 or TRBV6-3 and TRBJ2-2; 9 nucleotides agree with TRBD2. V lost 4 bases to trimming and J lost 7 bases; unmatched junction nucleotides: 7. The CDR3 has 15 amino acids. CDR1 MNHEY and CDR2 SVGEGT come from the germline V gene.

The chain is built from TRBV12-3 or TRBV12-4 and TRBJ2-1; D may correspond to TRBD1 or TRBD2 (5 bases each). The CDR3 spans 15 residues. Trimming left V 6 bases short and J 10 bases short, with 22 bases between. The DNA for the CDR3 is TGTGCCAGCAGCTTTCGGGACCCGCCCCCGTGGGAGCAGTTCTTC. Encoded protein: CASSFRDPPPWEQFF.

A few counts support this clonotype. The chain couples TRBV20-1 to TRBJ2-1; D not certain. Germline CDR1 and CDR2: DFQATT and SNEGSKA (reference sequence). V was cut by 0 bases and J by 7 bases, with 4 bases left in between. The CDR3 is made up of 11 amino acids. The CDR3 spells CSARDRNEQFF. In DNA form, the CDR3 reads TGCAGTGCTAGAGATAGGAATGAGCAGTTCTTC.

This chain connects TRBV10-3 to TRBJ2-3, with D unclear. Per the germline V gene, CDR1 is ENHRY and CDR2 is SYGVKD. V was clipped by 3 bases and J by 6 bases, with 10 bases between them. The CDR3 runs to 13 residues. CDR3 amino acids: CAISESDIDTQYF. Here the CDR3 DNA reads TGTGCCATCAGTGAATCCGACATTGATACGCAGTATTTT.

This chain connects TRBV20-1 to TRBJ2-1, with TRBD2 matching over 10 bases. Germline trimming cut 6 bases from V and 4 bases from J; bases unmatched to any gene: 9. Germline V gives CDR1 DFQATT, CDR2 SNEGSKA (reference sequence). This CDR3 has 15 amino acids. The CDR3 coding sequence is TGCAGTGCGAACCCACTAGCGGGACATTACAATGAGCAGTTCTTC. Translation: CSANPLAGHYNEQFF.

The chain has TRBV2 and TRBJ2-5, with D unclear. CDR1 is SNHLY, CDR2 FYNNEI, per germline. CDR3 length: 14 residues. Trimming took off 1 base at V and 5 bases at J, with 11 bases between the two ends. In DNA, the CDR3 is TGTGCCAGCAGTGAAGTCACGGCCCTGGAGACCCAGTACTTC. Translation: CASSEVTALETQYF.

This rearrangement joins TRBV20-1 to TRBJ1-2; a possible D gene is TRBD1 (6 bases). Trimming left V 1 base short and J 4 bases short, with 10 bases between. This CDR3 region has 13 residues. Germline V gene sequence: CDR1 DFQATT, CDR2 SNEGSKA (reference sequence). The CDR3 bases are TGCAGTGCTAGAGTCGCAGGGGCCTATGGCTACACCTTC. Translating gives CSARVAGAYGYTF.

In its sample, this clonotype was seen a few times. The J gene is TRBJ2-7, the V gene TRBV15; D ambiguous. Between the trimmed V and J ends, which lost 1 base and 1 base, there was a span of 8 bases. The CDR3 totals 14 residues. The germline V gene encodes CDR1 LNHNV and CDR2 YYDKDF (reference sequence). The CDR3 DNA reads as TGTGCCACCAGCAGAGGGACGATGTCCTACGAGCAGTACTTC. Residues: CATSRGTMSYEQYF. Drawing the rest from reference TRBV15 and TRBJ2-7, the complete variable domain is DAMVIQNPRYQVTQFGKPVTLSCSQTLNHNVMYWYQQKSSQAPKLLFHYYDKDFNNEADTPDNFQSRRPNTSFCFLDIRSPGLGDTAMYLCATSRGTMSYEQYFGPGTRLTVT.

The chain links TRBV20-1 to TRBJ2-2; 14 nucleotides align to TRBD2. The CDR3 has 16 residues. Germline CDR1 reads DFQATT; CDR2 reads SNEGSKA (reference sequence). The trim removed 5 bases at V and 3 bases at J, leaving 5 bases unmatched. As DNA, the CDR3 is TGCAGTGCTGGGACTAGCGGGGGCCTGGACACCGGGGAGCTGTTTTTT. The encoded protein is CSAGTSGGLDTGELFF.

By share of the sample, this clonotype is medium-sized. The J gene is TRBJ2-4, the V gene TRBV20-1, with D possibly TRBD1 on 6 matching bases. Germline CDR1 is DFQATT and CDR2 is SNEGSKA (reference sequence). The CDR3 extends over 16 amino acids. V lost 0 bases and J lost 0, with 12 bases in between. CDR3 in amino acids: CSARDLTGLAKNIQYF. In DNA form, the CDR3 reads TGCAGTGCTAGAGATCTGACAGGACTAGCCAAAAACATTCAGTACTTC.

The chain employs TRBV5-5 and TRBJ2-3, with TRBD1 matching 10 bases. Germline CDR1 reads SGHKS; CDR2 reads YYEKEE (reference sequence). The CDR3 runs 15 residues. J was trimmed by 6 bases and V by 0 bases; bases with no gene match: 4. The CDR3 is CASSLATGGSDTQYF. CDR3 DNA sequence: TGTGCCAGCAGCTTGGCGACAGGGGGCTCCGATACGCAGTATTTT.

This clonotype was counted only a few times. This rearrangement joins TRBV7-3 to TRBJ2-3; 9 bases match TRBD2. The V and J ends lost 4 bases and 1 base, in that order; junction bases with no gene match: 9. CDR1 is SGHTA, CDR2 FQGTGA, per germline. The CDR3 runs to 17 residues. In nucleotides, the CDR3 is TGTGCCAGCAGCTCAATTGTTAGGACTAGCGGCACAGATACGCAGTATTTT. Translating it yields CASSSIVRTSGTDTQYF.

This clonotype was picked up one time. The gene calls are TRBV7-7 and TRBJ2-1, with D possibly matching TRBD2 (6 bases). The CDR3 runs to 16 residues. V was pared by 5 bases and J by 3 bases, with 17 bases between. Germline V gene data show CDR1 as SSHAT and CDR2 as FNYEAQ (reference sequence). CDR3 loop: CASSTSWGGGYNEQFF. CDR3 bases: TGTGCCAGCAGCACGTCTTGGGGAGGAGGCTACAATGAGCAGTTCTTC.

The CDR3 sequence is CSARGDGSRTGYTF. CDR3 in DNA: TGCAGTGCTAGAGGGGACGGATCCCGGACGGGCTACACCTTC. V is TRBV20-1 and J is TRBJ1-2; possibly TRBD1 for D (5 bases). Germline V gene sequence: CDR1 DFQATT, CDR2 SNEGSKA (reference sequence). The V gene lost 1 base and the J gene lost 8 bases, with 17 bases spanning the gap. The CDR3 runs to 14 residues.

The chain combines TRBV12-3 or TRBV12-4 with TRBJ2-5; 8 bases align to TRBD1. The CDR3 spans 16 residues. Trimming removed 7 bases from V and 3 bases from J; junction bases left unmatched: 13. The CDR3 here is CASTKQGDSFEETQYF. The CDR3 DNA is TGTGCCAGCACCAAACAGGGGGACTCTTTCGAAGAGACCCAGTACTTC.

The genes are TRBV7-3 and TRBJ2-7; possible D gene TRBD2, 5 bases. Germline loops: CDR1 SGHTA, CDR2 FQGTGA. The V gene lost 6 bases and the J gene lost 4 bases, with 16 bases spanning the gap. The CDR3 covers 14 residues. The CDR3 loop is CASSSNGLGYEQYF. CDR3 coding DNA: TGTGCCAGCAGTTCAAACGGACTGGGGTACGAGCAGTACTTC. Based on the CDR3 plus reference TRBV7-3 and TRBJ2-7, the full variable domain is GAGVSQTPSNKVTEKGKYVELRCDPISGHTALYWYRQSLGQGPEFLIYFQGTGAADDSGLPNDRFFAVRPEGSVSTLKIQRTERGDSAVYLCASSSNGLGYEQYFGPGTRLTVT.

As regards this clonotype: Without the conserved terminal phenylalanine or tryptophan, this CDR3 likely stems from a read error. V gene TRBV6-2 or TRBV6-3 combines with J gene TRBJ2-3; D unresolved. The V end was cut by 10 bases, the J end by 0 bases, with 5 bases between. Per germline, CDR1 MNHEY and CDR2 SVGEGT. The CDR3 extends over 11 amino acids. The CDR3 DNA follows: TGTGCCACCCTTAGCACAGATACGCAGTATTTA. Protein product: CATLSTDTQYL.

The chain joins TRBV6-5 to TRBJ2-3, with 7 positions matching TRBD2. CDR1 and CDR2 (germline): MNHEY, SVGAGI. The CDR3 sequence is 18 residues long. V lost 2 bases, J lost 5 bases, and 16 bases stayed unmatched. CDR3 loop: CASSYHSWSGRSGDTQYF. The CDR3 DNA is TGTGCCAGCAGTTACCATTCCTGGTCCGGGAGGTCCGGAGATACGCAGTATTTT.

The V call is TRBV5-4, the J call TRBJ2-1; maybe TRBD2 (6 bases). V lost 3 bases and J 0 bases, leaving 13 bases between the germline ends. Germline V CDR1 and CDR2: SGHNT, YYREEE (reference sequence). CDR3 length equals 16 residues. The CDR3 spells CASSSPGLASYNEQFF. The CDR3 coding sequence is TGTGCCAGCAGCTCTCCGGGACTGGCCTCCTACAATGAGCAGTTCTTC. The full variable domain, rest sourced from reference TRBV5-4 and TRBJ2-1, is ETGVTQSPTHLIKTRGQQVTLRCSSQSGHNTVSWYQQALGQGPQFIFQYYREEENGRGNFPPRFSGLQFPNYSSELNVNALELDDSALYLCASSSPGLASYNEQFFGPGTRLTVL.

This clonotype was detected only a few times. The chain uses TRBV19 and TRBJ1-5, with D hard to call. This CDR3 contains 16 residues. The V gene's germline CDR1 is LNHDA and CDR2 SQIVND (reference sequence). V was pared by 5 bases and J by 1 base, with 15 bases between. The CDR3, as DNA: TGTGCCAGTAGTCGAGAAGGACTGCTGAGCAATCAGCCCCAGCATTTT. It yields the protein CASSREGLLSNQPQHF. Based on the CDR3 plus reference TRBV19 and TRBJ1-5, the full variable domain is DGGITQSPKYLFRKEGQNVTLSCEQNLNHDAMYWYRQDPGQGLRLIYYSQIVNDFQKGDIAEGYSVSREKKESFPLTVTSAQKNPTAFYLCASSREGLLSNQPQHFGDGTRLSIL.

In its sample, this clonotype was seen a few times. The chain couples TRBV20-1 to TRBJ2-2, with TRBD1 identical over 10 bases. This CDR3 is 15 amino acids long. Germline loops: CDR1 DFQATT, CDR2 SNEGSKA (reference sequence). V shed 6 bases and J 9 bases; nucleotides not matched to a gene: 13. The CDR3 protein is CSAKNRDRGGRELFF. DNA of the CDR3: TGCAGTGCAAAAAACCGGGACAGGGGTGGCCGGGAGCTGTTTTTT.

This chain joins TRBV20-1 and TRBJ1-6, with TRBD1 as a possible D gene (5 bases). Germline CDR1 reads DFQATT; CDR2 reads SNEGSKA (reference sequence). This CDR3 is 14 amino acids long. Trimming left V 2 bases short and J 7 bases short, with 12 bases between. CDR3 sequence: CSARPRGTNSPLHF. CDR3 coding DNA: TGCAGTGCTAGACCCCGGGGGACCAATTCACCCCTCCACTTT.

By its share, this clonotype is medium-sized (0.01 to 0.1%). The V call is TRBV12-3 or TRBV12-4, the J call TRBJ1-2; 8 bases line up with TRBD1. The V and J ends lost 5 bases and 5 bases, in that order; junction bases with no gene match: 1. This CDR3 comprises 12 residues. Written as DNA, the CDR3 is TGTGCCAGCAGTGGACAGGGATATGGCTACACCTTC. This gives the protein CASSGQGYGYTF.

The genes are TRBV19 and TRBJ1-5, with D tentatively TRBD1 (5 bases). With 7 bases removed from V and 5 bases from J, the gap between germline ends came to 15 bases. Germline assignment: CDR1 LNHDA and CDR2 SQIVND (reference sequence). The CDR3 is 14 amino acids. The CDR3 bases are TGTGCCAGTACGGGAGGGCAGGGATATCAGCCCCAGCATTTT. Translating it yields CASTGGQGYQPQHF.

Only a few counts were recorded for this clonotype. The V and J genes are TRBV20-1 and TRBJ2-5, with TRBD1 matching over 9 bases. CDR3 size: 13 residues. J was trimmed by 4 bases and V by 6 bases; bases with no gene match: 6. Germline V CDR1 and CDR2: DFQATT, SNEGSKA (reference sequence). This CDR3 reads CSAGQGNVETQYF. The CDR3 bases are TGCAGTGCAGGACAGGGGAATGTAGAGACCCAGTACTTC.

This chain uses TRBV4-2 with TRBJ2-2; D gene uncertain. CDR1 and CDR2 (germline): LGHNA, YNFKEQ. Trimming shortened V by 1 base and J by 2 bases, and 11 bases separated the two germline ends. This CDR3 is built from 16 residues. For the CDR3, the DNA is TGTGCCAGCAGCCAAGCCTCAGCTACTAACACCGGGGAGCTGTTTTTT. It translates to CASSQASATNTGELFF.

The chain couples TRBV11-2 to TRBJ1-1; D gene unclear. Between the trimmed V and J ends, which lost 3 bases and 5 bases, there was a span of 10 bases. This CDR3 is built from 13 residues. Germline loops: CDR1 SGHAT, CDR2 FQNNGV. Written as DNA, the CDR3 is TGTGCCAGCAGCTTCGGGGTGGAAACTGAAGCTTTCTTT. Its translation: CASSFGVETEAFF.